Reported below is one TCR beta chain. It was with a sample-barcoded 5' primer and a J-beta primer mix that a second PCR of about 6 to 11 cycles was run. MiXCR, run by TCRdb on the 5' RACE reads, gives a single entry per CDR3 protein. The sample consists of about 1.8 million distinct CDR3 sequences, around half of them appearing once. V lost 10 bases to trimming and J lost 1 base, with 15 bases between them. The CDR3 is 14 amino acids. The record originates from a study of blood T cells in healthy people across ages. The rearrangement uses TRBV12-3 or TRBV12-4 and TRBJ2-3, with D uncertain. The clonotype comes from a woman in her 40s in good health. Material for sequencing was blood. CDR3 nucleotides: TGTGCCAACAGCTCCCGACTCCGCACAGATACGCAGTATTTT. This translates into CANSSRLRTDTQYF.